This T cell receptor beta chain was identified in a study of cytomegalovirus exposure and HLA in healthy donors. The PCR was carried out with 60 Vbeta primers and 13 Jbeta primers. Clones were read by immunoSEQ multiplex PCR, and TCRdb kept only the in-frame ones, dropping some. The sample records about 150,000 clones, about three fifths being singletons. The germline CDR1 and CDR2 sequences are MNHEY and SMNVEV (reference sequence). This CDR3 has 15 residues. Trimming pared 6 bases from V and 0 bases from J, leaving 11 bases between. The chain has TRBV27 and TRBJ2-2; tentative D call: TRBD2 (7 bases). The origin of this receptor is a male donor in good health and CMV-seronegative. The specimen sequenced was PBMCs. The CDR3 is CASSRRGPNTGELFF. The CDR3 DNA follows: TGTGCCAGCAGCCGGCGGGGGCCGAACACCGGGGAGCTGTTTTTT.